Listed below are T cell receptor beta chains from one sample, sequenced in a study of T cells in Graves' hyperthyroidism and ophthalmopathy. TCRdb itself ran the multiplex PCR reads through MiXCR, one entry per CDR3 protein. The data hold some 300,000 distinct CDR3 sequences, with roughly 17% observed a single time. The sample was blood. Receptors were obtained from a man between 25 and 39 years old with Graves' hyperthyroidism. CDR3s include the opening cysteine and the closing phenylalanine or tryptophan. A D gene is named only where the DNA matches it firmly. Not all rows give a size; the values are once, few, many and, for expanded clones, a class.

D gene: -; clone size: many; V gene: TRBV11-1; J gene: TRBJ2-5; CDR3 protein: CATSLGAGRETQYF; CDR3 DNA: TGTGCCACATCCCTTGGGGCCGGCCGAGAGACCCAGTACTTC
D gene: -; clone size: few; V gene: TRBV12-3/TRBV12-4; J gene: TRBJ2-4; CDR3 protein: CASSLSGLAKNIQYF; CDR3 DNA: TGTGCCAGCAGTTTGTCAGGGCTAGCCAAAAACATTCAGTACTTC
D gene: -; clone size: many; V gene: TRBV5-1; J gene: TRBJ1-3; CDR3 protein: CASTLVPGNTIYF; CDR3 DNA: TGCGCCAGCACCCTGGTTCCTGGAAACACCATATATTTT
D gene: -; clone size: few; V gene: TRBV9; J gene: TRBJ1-5; CDR3 protein: CASSGTGAANQPQHF; CDR3 DNA: TGTGCCAGCAGCGGAACCGGGGCCGCCAATCAGCCCCAGCATTTT
D gene: TRBD1; clone size: -; V gene: TRBV7-9; J gene: TRBJ2-5; CDR3 protein: CASSLRQGKETQYF; CDR3 DNA: TGTGCCAGCAGCCTCAGACAGGGGAAAGAGACCCAGTACTTC
D gene: -; clone size: -; V gene: TRBV14; J gene: TRBJ2-7; CDR3 protein: CASSLIDSLSHEQYF; CDR3 DNA: TGTGCCAGCAGCCTCATCGACAGTCTCTCCCACGAGCAGTACTTC
D gene: TRBD1; clone size: many; V gene: TRBV27; J gene: TRBJ2-1; CDR3 protein: CASSWDRADNEQFF; CDR3 DNA: TGTGCCAGCAGTTGGGACAGGGCAGACAATGAGCAGTTCTTC
D gene: -; clone size: -; V gene: TRBV12-3/TRBV12-4; J gene: TRBJ2-3; CDR3 protein: CASSLGVGARSLGGDTQYF; CDR3 DNA: TGTGCCAGCAGTTTAGGAGTGGGCGCCCGGTCACTGGGGGGAGATACGCAGTATTTT
D gene: -; clone size: -; V gene: TRBV5-1; J gene: TRBJ2-7; CDR3 protein: CASSVGTGSEQYF; CDR3 DNA: TGTGCCAGCAGCGTGGGGACGGGGAGCGAGCAGTACTTC
D gene: TRBD2; clone size: many; V gene: TRBV20-1; J gene: TRBJ2-7; CDR3 protein: CSARGPHPPTSGRAYDYEQYF; CDR3 DNA: TGCAGTGCTAGAGGTCCCCATCCCCCGACTAGCGGGAGGGCCTACGACTACGAGCAGTACTTC
D gene: -; clone size: few; V gene: TRBV9; J gene: TRBJ2-1; CDR3 protein: CATSRTAYNEQFF; CDR3 DNA: TGTGCCACCTCACGGACCGCCTACAATGAGCAGTTCTTC
D gene: -; clone size: many; V gene: TRBV3-1; J gene: TRBJ2-7; CDR3 protein: CASSQEGLEQYF; CDR3 DNA: TGTGCCAGCAGCCAAGAAGGGCTCGAGCAGTACTTC